This TCR beta chain comes out of a study of blood T cell repertoires in COVID-19 (dated by TCRdb to about 2020). Background on the whole study: Collaborator samples came from the United States, Italy and Spain and covered acute and convalescent phases of COVID-19. The prospective study material was composed of cDNA or gDNA derived from T cells, B-cell-depleted T cells, or PBMCs. Deeply sampled blood TCRbeta repertoires from subjects exposed to, actively infected with, or recovered from COVID-19 were included in the dataset. The repertoires were released in a freely available public database intended as a resource for research on the immune response to SARS-CoV-2. Samples came from the ongoing ImmuneRACE study (first 160 participants) plus 1,254 subjects from 6 global collaborators. Nearly every sample came with metadata listing a de-identified subject ID, COVID-19 status, age in years and sex. Where available, HLA class I and class II types were taken from metadata supplied by the sample provider and were not determined by assay-based typing.

The immunoSEQ Assay, a bias-controlled multiplex PCR, was used to amplify TCRbeta CDR3 regions from genomic DNA. Per the original workflow: Nucleated cell counts per sample were estimated from amplification of reference gene primers within the assay. To quantify the absolute abundance of each unique TCRbeta CDR3 rearrangement, sequence reads were collapsed and filtered. For each sample, productive Simpson clonality was calculated as the square root of Simpson's diversity index across productive rearrangements. In its TCRdb copy, this immuneACCESS table keeps in-frame sequences only and misses some clones. Where compared with another copy, unresolved V genes explain less than half of these, and the others have no known cause. The V and J calls and clone size come from that table; D and trimming were worked out from the DNA. The sample table shows roughly 120,000 clones, and more than 60% are seen once. The top ten constitute about 6.6% of the sample.

Whole blood was collected in K2EDTA tubes by collaborating institutions according to the institutions' own protocols. For TCRbeta analysis, collaborator samples were shipped as frozen whole blood, as isolated PBMCs, or as DNA extracted from either sample type. The germline V gene encodes CDR1 MDHEN and CDR2 SYDVKM. The CDR3 holds 15 amino acids from the cysteine to the phenylalanine. The kept DNA is CDR3 alone, 45 bases in frame from the first base. Unmatched junction bases come to 9, with V trimmed by 6 bases and J by 4 bases. This clone was detected once. The antigen it binds to is not known. Base qualities were left out, and no much larger clone turns up one base away. On the study overall, not on this receptor specifically: The amount of clinical and demographic metadata varied by source and participant and was provided uncurated.

The sequence was collected from a man aged 65 to 79 with acute or convalescent COVID-19. The sequence links TRBV28 to TRBJ2-1, and 7 junction bases match TRBD1. Sequencing was done on a sample of peripheral blood. The nucleotide sequence is given as TGTGCCAGCAGCCAGACAGGGCGGCCTTACAATGAGCAGTTCTTC. It translates to CASSQTGRPYNEQFF.